These 20 T cell receptor beta chains were all obtained from the same sample, sequenced in a study of identical twins (dated by TCRdb to 2016 to 2018). The protocol used for the library was 5' RACE. Data came from an Illumina HiSeq 2000. TCRdb passed the public sequencing reads through fastp at Q25 and MiXCR, retaining productive beta sequences. Every entry covers one CDR3 protein and lists the most common genes and DNA from its rows. This sample lists hundreds of thousands of distinct CDR3 sequences; around 20% were detected once. The top ten clonotypes cover approximately 4.3% of the sample. Separately, the same data were catalogued under a study of T cells expressing NK-cell markers.

Sequencing input: PBMCs. The origin of the receptors is a woman aged 18 to 35 in good health.

This clonotype was counted many times. V is TRBV20-1 and J is TRBJ2-1; 8 bases are shared with TRBD1. V shed 3 bases, J shed 8 bases, and the junction held 3 bases outside the gene matches. In germline, CDR1 is DFQATT, CDR2 SNEGSKA (reference sequence). The CDR3 spans 12 residues. As DNA, the CDR3 is TGCAGTGCTAGGACAGGGGTCGATGAGCAGTTCTTC. As protein: CSARTGVDEQFF.

The V call is TRBV7-9, the J call TRBJ2-7; 11 bases align to TRBD2. The trim removed 4 bases at V and 7 bases at J, leaving 3 bases unmatched. The CDR3 is made up of 13 amino acids. The germline V gene has CDR1 SEHNR and CDR2 FQNEAQ (reference sequence). The CDR3, as DNA: TGTGCCAGCAGCTCACTAGCGGGGGAAGAGCAGTACTTC. It specifies CASSSLAGEEQYF.

The CDR3 DNA follows: TGTGCCAGCGCCCCGCGGCACAGTCGGCAATGGACCTACGAGCAGTACTTC. It is translated as CASAPRHSRQWTYEQYF. The chain couples TRBV6-1 to TRBJ2-7; D is ambiguous. CDR1 MNHNS and CDR2 SASEGT come from the germline V gene. V was trimmed by 8 bases and J by 2 bases, leaving 25 bases between them. This CDR3 region has 17 residues.

The chain recombines TRBV7-9 with TRBJ1-1; D possibly corresponds to TRBD1 (5 bases). The V gene lost 2 bases and the J gene lost 6 bases, with 10 bases spanning the gap. The length of the CDR3 is 13 residues. Germline CDR1 and CDR2: SEHNR and FQNEAQ (reference sequence). CDR3 in amino acids: CASSLKGVPEAFF. The CDR3 nucleotides read TGTGCCAGCAGCTTAAAAGGGGTACCTGAAGCTTTCTTT.

The chain recombines TRBV9 with TRBJ1-1; D call uncertain. Trimming took 3 bases from V and 6 from J, leaving 24 bases between them. The CDR3 is made up of 17 amino acids. Germline lookup yields CDR1 SGDLS and CDR2 YYNGEE. The CDR3 DNA reads as TGTGCCAGCAGCGCGGAGGGTCGCCTCGGGGTAAGGGCTGAAGCTTTCTTT. Translated, it gives CASSAEGRLGVRAEAFF.

The chain links TRBV6-5 to TRBJ1-4; D possibly corresponds to TRBD1 (5 bases). The CDR3 is made up of 15 amino acids. From germline, CDR1 is MNHEY and CDR2 SVGAGI. Trimming took 6 bases from V and 8 from J, leaving 19 bases between them. The CDR3 region is CASRYQRGSQEKLFF. For the CDR3, the DNA is TGTGCCAGCAGATACCAGAGGGGATCTCAAGAAAAACTGTTTTTT.

The chain is built from TRBV10-3 and TRBJ2-1; 8 nucleotides agree with TRBD2. This CDR3 spans 14 amino acids. From germline, CDR1 is ENHRY and CDR2 SYGVKD. With 10 bases clipped from V and 6 bases from J, the junction kept 11 bases outside the gene matches. In DNA form, the CDR3 reads TGTGCCACCCTAAGCGGGGGCGCCGCCAATGAGCAGTTCTTC. It yields the protein CATLSGGAANEQFF.

This clonotype came up a few times. The V and J genes are TRBV29-1 and TRBJ2-7, with D hard to call. V lost 2 bases and J 5 bases, leaving 7 bases between the germline ends. Germline V lookup: CDR1 SQVTM, CDR2 ANQGSEA. The CDR3 contains 11 residues. DNA of the CDR3: TGCAGCGTTGAATCGGGCAACGAGCAGTACTTC. Translating it yields CSVESGNEQYF.

This clonotype has more than one count but fewer than ten. J is TRBJ2-5 and V is TRBV29-1; D possibly matches TRBD1 or TRBD2 (5 bases each). Germline V gene data show CDR1 as SQVTM and CDR2 as ANQGSEA. The CDR3 runs 12 residues. CDR3 coding DNA: TGCTTCGCCGGTTGGGGGAGTGAGACCCAGTACTTC. Protein sequence: CFAGWGSETQYF.

V usage is TRBV7-8 and J usage is TRBJ2-1, with unresolved D. Germline V gene lookup returns CDR1 SGHVS and CDR2 FQNEAQ. V was pared by 7 bases and J by 7 bases, with 14 bases between. This CDR3 comprises 13 residues. The CDR3 region has the DNA TGTGCCAGCACCCCTCGGGCTGGGAATGAGCAGTTCTTC. This translates into CASTPRAGNEQFF.

This clonotype appeared many times. The chain has TRBV20-1 and TRBJ2-1; no clear D. The CDR3 has 16 amino acids. Trimming pared 1 base from V and 0 bases from J, leaving 13 bases between. The germline V gene encodes CDR1 DFQATT and CDR2 SNEGSKA (reference sequence). As DNA, the CDR3 is TGCAGTGCTAGAGGTCAAGCCAGCTACTCCTACAATGAGCAGTTCTTC. Its protein product is CSARGQASYSYNEQFF.

In its sample, this clonotype was seen a few times. The chain employs TRBV9 and TRBJ2-1; unclear D gene. V lost 0 bases and J lost 7, with 8 bases in between. Germline V gene lookup returns CDR1 SGDLS and CDR2 YYNGEE. The CDR3 totals 13 residues. CDR3 nucleotide sequence: TGTGCCAGCAGCGTAGCTGATGGTAATGAGCAGTTCTTC. Its protein is CASSVADGNEQFF.

This clonotype appeared a few times. J is TRBJ2-3 and V is TRBV7-2, with TRBD2 matching 10 bases. The V gene end was trimmed by 2 bases and the J gene end by 5 bases; junction bases not matched to a gene: 7. The germline V gene has CDR1 SGHTA and CDR2 FQGNSA. This CDR3 has 16 amino acids. The CDR3 sequence is CASSLMTSGLKDTQYF. The CDR3 DNA reads as TGTGCCAGCAGCTTAATGACTAGCGGGCTAAAAGATACGCAGTATTTT.

The chain recombines TRBV5-1 with TRBJ2-5; 7 bases map to TRBD2. Germline V lookup: CDR1 SGHRS, CDR2 YFSETQ. With V trimmed by 4 bases and J by 3 bases, 9 bases remained unmatched. This CDR3 spans 15 amino acids. This CDR3 reads CASSKTRGGEETQYF. In DNA form, the CDR3 reads TGCGCCAGCAGCAAAACTAGGGGAGGGGAAGAGACCCAGTACTTC.

The chain joins TRBV5-1 to TRBJ2-7, with 9 positions matching TRBD1. The CDR3 is 13 amino acids. The ends lost 10 bases at V and 3 bases at J; junction bases unmatched: 8. Germline V gene lookup returns CDR1 SGHRS and CDR2 YFSETQ. In DNA form, the CDR3 reads TGCGCCTGTATGAAGGACAGGGGCTACGAGCAGTACTTC. Its protein product is CACMKDRGYEQYF. The whole variable domain, filled in from reference TRBV5-1 and TRBJ2-7, reads KAGVTQTPRYLIKTRGQQVTLSCSPISGHRSVSWYQQTPGQGLQFLFEYFSETQRNKGNFPGRFSGRQFSNSRSEMNVSTLELGDSALYLCACMKDRGYEQYFGPGTRLTVT.

The rearrangement joins TRBV18 to TRBJ2-3; no firm D call. Germline CDR1 reads KGHSH; CDR2 reads LQKENI. The CDR3 covers 13 residues. Deletions cut 0 bases from V and 4 bases from J, with 5 bases between. Here the CDR3 DNA reads TGTGCCAGCTCACCACCGACGGCAGATACGCAGTATTTT. Translating it yields CASSPPTADTQYF.

This sequence joins TRBV20-1 and TRBJ2-1; 11 nucleotides align to TRBD2. V shed 6 bases, J shed 5 bases, and the junction held 6 bases outside the gene matches. The CDR3 consists of 14 residues. The germline V gene has CDR1 DFQATT and CDR2 SNEGSKA (reference sequence). The CDR3 loop reads CSAPRSGGDNEQFF. CDR3 DNA: TGCAGTGCCCCGCGTAGCGGGGGGGACAATGAGCAGTTCTTC.

This clonotype has at least ten counts. The genes are TRBV12-3 or TRBV12-4 and TRBJ2-3, with a tentative D call TRBD1 (5 bases). The CDR3 covers 12 residues. V was cut by 1 base and J by 14 bases, with 13 bases left in between. The CDR3 nucleotides are TGTGCCAGCAGTTTAGTTTCGACAGATAGGTATTTT. Translated, it gives CASSLVSTDRYF.

The chain employs TRBV12-3 or TRBV12-4 and TRBJ2-2; possible D gene TRBD1, 6 bases. The CDR3 loop spans 13 amino acids. V gave up 6 bases and J gave up 7 bases, with 12 bases separating them. The CDR3 DNA follows: TGTGCCAGCAGCCGGACAGTTAGCGGGGAGCTGTTTTTT. It is translated as CASSRTVSGELFF.

This clonotype appeared a few times. This rearrangement joins TRBV6-1 to TRBJ1-4, with 8 positions matching TRBD1. CDR3 size: 14 residues. Germline V lookup: CDR1 MNHNS, CDR2 SASEGT. V lost 8 bases and J lost 7; bases outside the gene matches: 9. The CDR3 protein is CASGRQGRTEKLFF. The CDR3 DNA sequence: TGTGCCAGCGGAAGACAGGGGCGTACTGAAAAACTGTTTTTT.